This passage covers 26 T cell receptor beta chains from one sample sequenced in a study of Ad26.COV2.S vaccination and SARS-CoV-2 variants (dated by TCRdb to 2020 to 2023). Explained via the paper, the treatment or condition label denotes: about 20 received Ad26.COV2.S at low or high dose, single or two shots; 5 received placebo; per-sample allocation not given. For vaccine and placebo recipients, the sequenced repertoires came from samples collected on day 63 after the first injection. Libraries were built with the immunoSEQ multiplex PCR assay. Drawn from immuneACCESS, this table holds only the in-frame rearrangements with V and J called that TCRdb kept. Clones are partly lost; checked studies trace under half to an unresolved V gene and leave the rest unexplained. Within this sample are roughly 700,000 clones, with 70% to 90% of them counted one time only. Around 1.4% of the sample comes from the top ten.

The specimen comprised peripheral blood, sampled in a trial of Ad26.COV2.S vaccine versus placebo. These receptors were taken from a person between 18 and 65 years old who received the Ad26.COV2.S COVID-19 vaccine or a placebo.

The chain employs TRBV7-9 and TRBJ2-5, with D unclear. The CDR3 contains 13 residues. CDR1 is SEHNR and CDR2 is FQNEAQ in the germline V gene (reference sequence). With 5 bases removed from V and 5 bases from J, the gap between germline ends came to 12 bases. Written as DNA, the CDR3 is TGTGCCAGCAGCCAACTCCAAGGGGAGACCCAGTACTTC. It yields the protein CASSQLQGETQYF.

DNA of the CDR3: TGTGCCAGCAGCGAGTCACTGGTATCCTACGAGCAGTACTTC. The encoded protein is CASSESLVSYEQYF. The chain combines TRBV9 with TRBJ2-7, with no clear D. Trimming removed 3 bases at V and 1 base at J, with 11 bases between. The CDR3 has 14 amino acids. The V gene's germline CDR1 is SGDLS and CDR2 YYNGEE.

This clone appeared a single time. The chain employs TRBV2 and TRBJ2-1; no reliable D call. Germline values: CDR1 SNHLY, CDR2 FYNNEI. With 4 bases removed from V and 10 bases from J, the gap between germline ends came to 8 bases. The length of the CDR3 is 11 residues. Written as DNA, the CDR3 is TGTGCCAGCAGTGGACAAGGGGAGCAGTTCTTC. Residues: CASSGQGEQFF. The full variable domain, completed using reference TRBV2 and TRBJ2-1, is EPEVTQTPSHQVTQMGQEVILRCVPISNHLYFYWYRQILGQKVEFLVSFYNNEISEKSEIFDDQFSVERPDGSNFTLKIRSTKLEDSAMYFCASSGQGEQFFGPGTRLTVL.

The chain uses TRBV5-4 and TRBJ2-2; D possibly corresponds to TRBD1 (6 bases). Germline-derived CDR1 and CDR2 are SGHNT and YYREEE (reference sequence). CDR3 length equals 16 residues. The germline V and J ends were trimmed by 0 bases and 1 base, with 10 bases remaining between them. The CDR3 spells CASSLDGQRNTGELFF. Here the CDR3 DNA reads TGTGCCAGCAGCTTGGACGGACAGAGGAACACCGGGGAGCTGTTTTTT.

The gene calls are TRBV24-1 and TRBJ2-3; the match to TRBD1 covers 8 bases. The CDR3 runs 14 residues. The germline CDR1 and CDR2 sequences are KGHDR and SFDVKD. After removal of 5 bases from V and 2 bases from J, the junction contained 2 bases not matched to a gene. Here the CDR3 DNA reads TGTGCCACCAGTGTGGGACAGGTCACAGATACGCAGTATTTT. Amino acids: CATSVGQVTDTQYF.

V gene TRBV24-1 combines with J gene TRBJ2-7; D uncertain. Per germline, CDR1 KGHDR and CDR2 SFDVKD. This CDR3 comprises 15 residues. V lost 5 bases and J 0 bases, leaving 13 bases between the germline ends. Here the CDR3 reads CATSGPVLVSYEQYF. CDR3 sequence (DNA): TGTGCCACCAGTGGTCCCGTCCTGGTCTCCTACGAGCAGTACTTC.

The CDR3 nucleotides read TGTGCCAGTAGTGGCCGGGACAGAGCTAACTATGGCTACACCTTC. It is translated as CASSGRDRANYGYTF. The rearrangement links TRBV19 to TRBJ1-2; 7 positions match TRBD1. Germline V gene lookup returns CDR1 LNHDA and CDR2 SQIVND (reference sequence). V lost 5 bases, J lost 0 bases, and 6 bases stayed unmatched. This CDR3 has 15 amino acids.

This chain connects TRBV6-5 to TRBJ2-7; TRBD1 matches 10 bases. Germline V gene data show CDR1 as MNHEY and CDR2 as SVGAGI. J lost 5 bases, V lost 7 bases, and 8 bases had no gene match. The CDR3 is made up of 14 amino acids. The CDR3 sequence is CASTRQGAYNEQYF. CDR3 nucleotides: TGTGCCAGCACCAGACAGGGGGCGTACAACGAGCAGTACTTC.

This chain joins TRBV7-2 and TRBJ1-6, with D unclear. Trimming cost V 6 bases and J 6 bases, with 9 bases left between them. The CDR3 runs to 13 residues. Germline V gene data show CDR1 as SGHTA and CDR2 as FQGNSA. CDR3 coding DNA: TGTGCCAGCAGACAGACTGTTAATTCACCCCTCCACTTT. Translation gives CASRQTVNSPLHF.

This clone has more than one count but fewer than ten. The chain is built from TRBV4-3 and TRBJ2-7, with 9 bases lining up with TRBD1. The V segment lost 3 bases and the J segment 5 bases; nucleotides outside the gene matches: 2. The CDR3 has 13 amino acids. CDR1 LGHNA and CDR2 YSLEER come from the germline V gene. The CDR3 sequence: CASSHRQGDEQYF. For the CDR3, the DNA is TGCGCCAGCAGCCACAGACAGGGGGACGAGCAGTACTTC.

Details on this clone: This sample includes further DNA sequences coding for the same CDR3. V usage is TRBV3-1 (or the pseudogene TRBV3-2) and J usage is TRBJ1-2; weak D call: TRBD1 (5 bases). In germline, CDR1 is LGHDT, CDR2 YNNKEL (reference sequence). With 0 bases removed from V and 7 bases from J, the gap between germline ends came to 9 bases. The length of the CDR3 is 13 residues. In nucleotides, the CDR3 is TGTGCCAGCAGCCAAGATGGGAGGGGTGGCTACACCTTC. This gives the protein CASSQDGRGGYTF.

The chain couples TRBV6-5 to TRBJ1-1; no clear D gene. V was clipped by 0 bases and J by 4 bases, with 12 bases between them. CDR3 length: 15 amino acids. The germline V gene has CDR1 MNHEY and CDR2 SVGAGI. CDR3 nucleotide sequence: TGTGCCAGCAGTTACTCGATAGCCCCGGCCACTGAAGCTTTCTTT. Translating it yields CASSYSIAPATEAFF.

The chain combines TRBV7-9 with TRBJ2-2; 7 nucleotides line up with TRBD1. This CDR3 has 17 amino acids. V shed 5 bases and J 1 base; nucleotides not matched to a gene: 10. Germline V lookup: CDR1 SEHNR, CDR2 FQNEAQ (reference sequence). CDR3 sequence: CASSRGTASRNTGELFF. The CDR3 DNA sequence: TGTGCCAGCAGCCGAGGGACAGCATCTAGGAACACCGGGGAGCTGTTTTTT. The whole variable domain, remainder taken from reference TRBV7-9 and TRBJ2-2, is DTGVSQNPRHKITKRGQNVTFRCDPISEHNRLYWYRQTLGQGPEFLTYFQNEAQLEKSRLLSDRFSAERPKGSFSTLEIQRTEQGDSAMYLCASSRGTASRNTGELFFGEGSRLTVL.

Here the CDR3 reads CSVLRGSTDTQYF. The DNA of the CDR3 is TGCAGCGTCTTGAGGGGAAGCACAGATACGCAGTATTTT. The chain uses TRBV29-1 and TRBJ2-3, with D perhaps TRBD1 or TRBD2 (5 bases each). The V end was cut by 6 bases, the J end by 0 bases, with 10 bases between. The length of the CDR3 is 13 residues. Germline V gene sequence: CDR1 SQVTM, CDR2 ANQGSEA.

This chain uses TRBV21-1 with TRBJ1-1. TRBV21-1 is shown as a pseudogene. This CDR3 has 13 residues. CDR3 sequence reads: CASRGEGITEAFF. The CDR3 nucleotides are TGTGCCAGCAGGGGTGAGGGAATCACTGAAGCTTTCTTT.

The chain links TRBV5-8 to TRBJ1-4; D is unresolved. Germline V gene lookup returns CDR1 SGHTS and CDR2 YDEGEE. Between the trimmed V and J ends, which lost 6 bases and 3 bases, there was a span of 12 bases. The CDR3 is made up of 14 amino acids. CDR3 loop: CASTPWTSNEKLFF. Written as DNA, the CDR3 is TGTGCCAGCACCCCCTGGACGTCTAATGAAAAACTGTTTTTT.

V usage is TRBV24-1 and J usage is TRBJ2-1; 9 bases fit TRBD1. The CDR3 spans 16 residues. J gave up 7 bases and V 4 bases, and 10 bases lay outside the gene matches. Germline-derived CDR1 and CDR2 are KGHDR and SFDVKD. The CDR3 reads CATSEPRDRVWNEQFF. Written as DNA, the CDR3 is TGTGCCACCAGTGAGCCCCGGGACAGGGTATGGAATGAGCAGTTCTTC.

This clone was observed many times. The rearrangement links TRBV14 to TRBJ1-6; 8 bases are a match to TRBD1. Trimming took 4 bases from V and 9 from J; bases not matched to a gene: 8. The CDR3 extends over 15 amino acids. Germline V gives CDR1 SGHDN, CDR2 FVKESK. The CDR3 DNA follows: TGTGCCAGCAGCCCGGACAGGGCGTTTAGTTCACCCCTCCACTTT. Its protein is CASSPDRAFSSPLHF.

This clone was observed a handful of times. The V gene is TRBV19, the J gene TRBJ1-5; D is ambiguous. Germline CDR1 reads LNHDA; CDR2 reads SQIVND (reference sequence). Trimming left V 3 bases short and J 6 bases short, with 6 bases between. There are 12 residues in the CDR3. The DNA for the CDR3 is TGTGCCAGTAGTATTGGCAGTCAGCCCCAGCATTTT. Residues: CASSIGSQPQHF. The full variable domain, with the rest looked up from reference TRBV19 and TRBJ1-5, is DGGITQSPKYLFRKEGQNVTLSCEQNLNHDAMYWYRQDPGQGLRLIYYSQIVNDFQKGDIAEGYSVSREKKESFPLTVTSAQKNPTAFYLCASSIGSQPQHFGDGTRLSIL.

The rearrangement links TRBV14 to TRBJ2-2; unclear D gene. The germline gives CDR1 SGHDN, CDR2 FVKESK. The germline V and J ends were trimmed by 7 bases and 7 bases, with 7 bases remaining between them. The CDR3 length is 11 residues. Here the CDR3 DNA reads TGTGCCAGCACGCAAGGCGGGGAGCTGTTTTTT. Translating it yields CASTQGGELFF.

The chain links TRBV27 to TRBJ2-1, with TRBD2 matching over 12 bases. Unmatched junction bases numbered 3, after V lost 10 bases and J lost 5 bases. Looked up from germline, CDR1 is MNHEY and CDR2 is SMNVEV (reference sequence). CDR3 length: 13 amino acids. The chain's CDR3 is CATGLAGNNEQFF. For the CDR3, the DNA is TGTGCCACCGGACTAGCGGGAAACAATGAGCAGTTCTTC.

J is TRBJ1-3 and V is TRBV21-1; TRBD1, as called in the table, went unchecked against the DNA. TRBV21-1 is recorded as a pseudogene. There are 15 residues in the CDR3. The CDR3 is CASSRDGQGGNTIYF. CDR3 bases: TGTGCCAGCAGCAGAGATGGACAGGGCGGAAACACCATATATTTT.

The sample holds one count of this clone. The chain combines TRBV5-1 with TRBJ2-3, with D tentatively TRBD1 or TRBD2 (6 bases each). Germline lookup yields CDR1 SGHRS and CDR2 YFSETQ. The CDR3 is 13 amino acids. Trimming removed 6 bases at V and 1 base at J, with 9 bases between. This chain's CDR3 is CASKRGGTDTQYF. The CDR3, as DNA: TGCGCCAGCAAGAGGGGGGGCACAGATACGCAGTATTTT.

V is TRBV5-1 and J is TRBJ2-1; weak D call: TRBD2 (6 bases). The CDR3 covers 13 residues. V shed 6 bases and J shed 2 bases, with 9 bases lying between them. Germline V lookup: CDR1 SGHRS, CDR2 YFSETQ. As DNA, the CDR3 is TGCGCCAGCATGGAGGGCACCTACAATGAGCAGTTCTTC. As protein: CASMEGTYNEQFF.

The CDR3 here is CASSPVRASYEQYF. The CDR3 bases are TGTGCCAGCTCACCAGTCAGAGCCTCCTACGAGCAGTACTTC. The chain employs TRBV18 and TRBJ2-7; D uncertain. Germline assignment: CDR1 KGHSH and CDR2 LQKENI. Trimming removed 2 bases from V and 0 bases from J, with 8 bases in between. This CDR3 comprises 14 residues.

This chain connects TRBV1 to TRBJ2-1; TRBD2, the table's D call, lacks a check against the DNA. TRBV1 is classified as a pseudogene. The length of the CDR3 is 17 residues. The CDR3 loop reads CTSSQDPSQDSHNEQFF. The CDR3 coding sequence is TGCACCAGCAGCCAAGATCCAAGCCAAGACTCCCACAATGAGCAGTTCTTC.